This T cell receptor (beta chain) stems from a study of T cell repertoires in cytomegalovirus infection. On the study more broadly: The public TCR beta signatures pointed to both CMV infection and matching HLA type. Findings and limits, study-wide: HLA-C-restricted CMV-specific TCR beta clonotypes were dominant in the ex vivo response. CMV carriers with the relevant HLA were identified by cumulative public TCR beta family frequency.

CDR3 length equals 17 residues. The V gene's germline CDR1 is LGHDT and CDR2 YNNKEL (reference sequence). The V segment lost 4 bases and the J segment 3 bases; nucleotides outside the gene matches: 9. TCRdb processed the reads anew with MiXCR; each CDR3 protein has one entry. The repertoire holds approximately 630,000 distinct CDR3 sequences, with 20% to 30% as singletons. A remark on this clonotype: Its target is unknown.

The sample taken for sequencing was CD8+ T cells from PBMCs. The TCR comes from a human donor in good health (CMV status not recorded). Some clones in this sample may be carry-over from other donors' samples. V usage is TRBV3-1 and J usage is TRBJ1-2; 12 bases are shared with TRBD1. The CDR3 is CASSPRDRGPEDYGYTF. The CDR3 bases are TGTGCCAGCAGCCCTCGGGACAGGGGGCCAGAAGACTATGGCTACACCTTC.